The clone carrying this TCR beta chain turned up a few times. Its antigen is as yet unknown. TCRbeta library construction was performed incorporating unique molecular identifiers. One entry per CDR3 protein, called by TCRdb with MiXCR from the PCR reads. The top ten clones hold more than 4.5% of a sample with about 250,000 distinct CDR3 sequences, roughly 25% of them seen once. The source of the sample is a study of T-cell reconstitution after alpha-beta-depleted transplantation in children. Broader study findings: Diversity and T-cell counts at one year after transplant derived mostly from new T cells.

The sequence was collected from a female patient younger than 10 who had a stem cell transplant for congenital amegakaryocytic thrombocytopenia, so the T cells may come from the graft donor. The material sequenced was PBMCs, mostly from graft donor cells, taken 360 days after TCRalphabeta/CD19-depleted stem cell transplant.

As DNA, the CDR3 is TGTGCCAGCAGCATAAGGGGCTGGGAAAATCAGCCCCAGCATTTT. Protein product: CASSIRGWENQPQHF. The chain couples TRBV21-1 to TRBJ1-5. TRBV21-1 is listed as a pseudogene. This CDR3 is built from 15 residues.